This TCR beta chain is from a study of OX40 agonist ivuxolimab in advanced cancers. Study summary: Those enrolled were 82.7% male, with a mean age of roughly 60 years and ages from about 20 to 90. Whole-study results and caveats: On average, CD8+ T cells had more expanded clones than CD4+.

The method was immunoSEQ multiplex PCR; TCRdb's version includes in-frame clones alone and lacks a portion of them. The data contain fewer than 95,000 clones, 70% to 90% of them singletons. Germline V CDR1 and CDR2: MNHNS, SASEGT. Trimming took off 6 bases at V and 6 bases at J, with 8 bases between the two ends. This CDR3 is built from 12 residues. As for this clone: The target antigen is unknown.

This receptor was taken from an adult with an advanced solid tumor such as melanoma, head and neck, liver or kidney cancer. The source material was CD4+ or CD8+ T cells sorted from blood, sampled in a trial of the OX40 agonist ivuxolimab. The gene calls are TRBV6-1 and TRBJ2-2; no clear D. CDR3 nucleotides: TGTGCCAGCAGCGCCTATGCCGGGGAGCTGTTTTTT. Its protein product is CASSAYAGELFF.